The TCR beta chain described here comes from a study of T cell responses to AZD1222 COVID-19 vaccine. The CDR3 is made up of 19 amino acids. Profiling relied on immunoSEQ multiplex PCR, and the TCRdb table lists in-frame clones only, not all of them. This sample yields under 150,000 clones, of which 85% to 95% are seen a single time; 5% to 7% belongs to the top ten. The chain links TRBV21-1 to TRBJ2-6; the table calls TRBD1, which could not be checked here. TRBV21-1 is marked as a pseudogene. Material: peripheral blood, obtained on day 0 of AZD1222 vaccination. This receptor was identified in an adult in good health. Here the CDR3 reads CASSLRGQEAFSGANVLTF. The CDR3 DNA reads as TGTGCCAGCAGCCTAAGGGGGCAGGAGGCTTTCTCTGGGGCCAACGTCCTGACTTTC.